The 19 T cell receptor beta chains below come from one sample, sequenced in a study of T cell responses to AZD1222 COVID-19 vaccine. TCRdb keeps only in-frame clones here, not all; method: immunoSEQ multiplex PCR. This sample has about 90,000 clones, with more than 75% found just once. The sample here was peripheral blood, taken on day 0 of MenACWY control vaccination. The receptors derive from an adult in good health.

This chain joins TRBV7-9 and TRBJ1-4; TRBD1 is a possible D gene (5 bases). Germline V gives CDR1 SEHNR, CDR2 FQNEAQ (reference sequence). V lost 7 bases to trimming and J lost 0 bases, with 9 bases between them. The CDR3 totals 14 residues. The CDR3 coding sequence is TGTGCCAGCACCGGGGGTGCAACTAATGAAAAACTGTTTTTT. The encoded protein is CASTGGATNEKLFF.

This chain connects TRBV11-2 to TRBJ1-2, with 8 bases lining up with TRBD1. The CDR3 runs 13 residues. With V trimmed by 5 bases and J by 6 bases, 5 bases remained unmatched. Germline CDR1 is SGHAT and CDR2 is FQNNGV. The CDR3 is CASSRGQEDGYTF. The CDR3 DNA is TGTGCCAGCAGCCGGGGACAGGAGGATGGCTACACCTTC.

The chain employs TRBV28 and TRBJ1-4; TRBD1 matches at 8 bases. V gave up 5 bases and J gave up 0 bases; unmatched junction bases: 14. Germline lookup yields CDR1 MDHEN and CDR2 SYDVKM. This CDR3 has 19 amino acids. CDR3 nucleotides: TGTGCCAGCAGTCTCCTTTTGACAGGGGACAGAGCAACTAATGAAAAACTGTTTTTT. Translated: CASSLLLTGDRATNEKLFF.

The chain combines TRBV24-1 with TRBJ2-1, with TRBD2 matching 10 bases. Losses at the gene ends were 4 bases for V and 10 bases for J; bases not matched to a gene: 3. CDR1 is KGHDR and CDR2 is SFDVKD in the germline V gene. This CDR3 region has 13 residues. The DNA for the CDR3 is TGTGCCACCAGTGACCTGACTAGCGGGGAGCAGTTCTTC. It yields the protein CATSDLTSGEQFF.

The J gene is TRBJ1-1, the V gene TRBV15, with D perhaps matching TRBD1 (5 bases). The CDR3 has 16 amino acids. Germline-derived CDR1 and CDR2 are LNHNV and YYDKDF (reference sequence). V lost 4 bases, J lost 3 bases, and 18 bases lay in between. The chain's CDR3 is CATSTAPPGAHTEAFF. CDR3 DNA: TGTGCCACCAGCACAGCCCCGCCCGGGGCCCACACTGAAGCTTTCTTT.

The chain links TRBV27 to TRBJ1-6, with TRBD1 as a possible D gene (5 bases). Looked up from germline, CDR1 is MNHEY and CDR2 is SMNVEV (reference sequence). V was clipped by 4 bases and J by 7 bases, with 14 bases between them. The CDR3 runs to 15 residues. The CDR3 sequence is CASSWGTLGNSPLHF. The CDR3 DNA reads TGTGCCAGCAGTTGGGGGACCTTGGGGAATTCACCCCTCCACTTT.

The genes are TRBV10-1 and TRBJ1-2; D remains unclear. The CDR3 length is 13 residues. V lost 6 bases, J lost 8 bases, and 16 bases lay in between. CDR1 and CDR2 (germline): WNHNN, SYGVQD (reference sequence). The CDR3 nucleotides read TGCGCCAGCAGCGCGGGAACATCGGGGGGCTACACCTTC. This sequence encodes CASSAGTSGGYTF.

J is TRBJ2-7 and V is TRBV3-1 (or the pseudogene TRBV3-2); TRBD2 matches at 8 bases. V lost 2 bases, J lost 2 bases, and 2 bases stayed unmatched. Germline-derived CDR1 and CDR2 are LGHDT and YNNKEL (reference sequence). The CDR3 has 14 amino acids. This CDR3 reads CASSQTSGTYEQYF. As DNA, the CDR3 is TGTGCCAGCAGCCAAACTAGCGGAACCTACGAGCAGTACTTC.

The V and J genes are TRBV28 and TRBJ1-5, with TRBD1 matching over 7 bases. This CDR3 contains 15 residues. CDR1 is MDHEN and CDR2 is SYDVKM in the germline V gene. The junction had 12 bases not matched to a gene; V was cut back by 8 bases and J by 5 bases. As DNA, the CDR3 is TGTGCCAGCGAGTACTCGGGGACAGATCATCAGCCCCAGCATTTT. As protein: CASEYSGTDHQPQHF.

V and J are TRBV27 and TRBJ1-2; D remains ambiguous. The CDR3 sequence is 13 residues long. Per the germline V gene, CDR1 is MNHEY and CDR2 is SMNVEV (reference sequence). The V and J ends lost 5 bases and 6 bases respectively, with 13 bases between them. CDR3 sequence: CASSAGRLHGYTF. CDR3 DNA: TGTGCCAGCAGTGCCGGAAGACTTCATGGCTACACCTTC.

The chain couples TRBV2 to TRBJ2-7; D is unresolved. The length of the CDR3 is 13 residues. Trimming took 5 bases from V and 1 from J, leaving 9 bases between them. The germline CDR1 and CDR2 sequences are SNHLY and FYNNEI. The DNA of the CDR3 is TGTGCCAGCAGTTGGCTAAGTTCCTACGAGCAGTACTTC. This translates into CASSWLSSYEQYF.

This clone has a single count. The chain joins TRBV5-1 to TRBJ2-3; a weak D match, TRBD1 (6 bases). V was cut by 5 bases and J by 1 base, with 11 bases left in between. This CDR3 region has 14 residues. Germline lookup yields CDR1 SGHRS and CDR2 YFSETQ. The chain's CDR3 is CASSGRGGTDTQYF. CDR3 bases: TGCGCCAGCAGTGGCAGGGGAGGCACAGATACGCAGTATTTT. Variable domain in full (rest from reference TRBV5-1 and TRBJ2-3): KAGVTQTPRYLIKTRGQQVTLSCSPISGHRSVSWYQQTPGQGLQFLFEYFSETQRNKGNFPGRFSGRQFSNSRSEMNVSTLELGDSALYLCASSGRGGTDTQYFGPGTRLTVL.

This clone was recorded once. The chain couples TRBV29-1 to TRBJ1-3; unclear D gene. This CDR3 is built from 13 residues. From germline, CDR1 is SQVTM and CDR2 ANQGSEA. Trimming took off 5 bases at V and 0 bases at J, with 8 bases between the two ends. CDR3 in DNA: TGCAGCGTTATCCCGAGCTCTGGAAACACCATATATTTT. Protein: CSVIPSSGNTIYF.

This chain links TRBV14 with TRBJ1-5; no reliable D call. The CDR3 has 15 residues. Per the germline V gene, CDR1 is SGHDN and CDR2 is FVKESK. With 4 bases removed from V and 0 bases from J, the gap between germline ends came to 10 bases. The CDR3 loop reads CASSRPTYSNQPQHF. DNA for the CDR3: TGTGCCAGCAGCCGTCCAACTTATAGCAATCAGCCCCAGCATTTT.

Worth noting for this clone: At one end, the junction sequence differs from germline, possibly due to a read error. The chain couples TRBV7-7 to TRBJ2-4, with D perhaps matching TRBD2 (7 bases). Germline loops: CDR1 SSHAT, CDR2 FNYEAQ (reference sequence). This CDR3 has 18 residues. CDR3 coding DNA: TGTGCTAGCAGCTTAGCAGAGTCGCGGGGGCCGGGCAAAAACATTCAGTACTTC. Amino acids: CASSLAESRGPGKNIQYF.

This clone was seen a single time. The chain employs TRBV4-3 and TRBJ2-3; TRBD1 matches 9 bases. The trim removed 3 bases at V and 3 bases at J, leaving 7 bases unmatched. Germline CDR1 and CDR2: LGHNA and YSLEER. The CDR3 is made up of 16 amino acids. The CDR3 here is CASSHEGQGGTDTQYF. CDR3 bases: TGCGCCAGCAGCCACGAGGGACAGGGAGGAACAGATACGCAGTATTTT.

This clone has only one observation. The rearrangement uses TRBV11-2 and TRBJ1-6; perhaps TRBD1 as D (6 bases). Germline CDR1 is SGHAT and CDR2 is FQNNGV. Trimming took off 0 bases at V and 9 bases at J, with 12 bases between the two ends. The CDR3 spans 15 residues. As DNA, the CDR3 is TGTGCCAGCAGCTTAGAGTCAGGGGATACTTCACCCCTCCACTTT. As protein: CASSLESGDTSPLHF.

The chain is built from TRBV5-4 and TRBJ1-1, with D perhaps TRBD1 (5 bases). The germline V gene has CDR1 SGHNT and CDR2 YYREEE (reference sequence). Trimming cost V 4 bases and J 5 bases, with 15 bases left between them. This CDR3 region has 14 residues. The CDR3 here is CASSPTTASTEAFF. DNA of the CDR3: TGTGCCAGCAGCCCGACGACAGCCAGTACTGAAGCTTTCTTT. The full variable domain, completed using reference TRBV5-4 and TRBJ1-1, is ETGVTQSPTHLIKTRGQQVTLRCSSQSGHNTVSWYQQALGQGPQFIFQYYREEENGRGNFPPRFSGLQFPNYSSELNVNALELDDSALYLCASSPTTASTEAFFGQGTRLTVV.

J is TRBJ2-7 and V is TRBV29-1; TRBD2 is a possible D gene (6 bases). The V end was cut by 6 bases, the J end by 4 bases, with 19 bases between. The CDR3 covers 14 residues. Germline CDR1 and CDR2: SQVTM and ANQGSEA. In nucleotides, the CDR3 is TGCAGCGTCGTGGGACTCCAATCTAGTTACGAGCAGTACTTC. It encodes CSVVGLQSSYEQYF.